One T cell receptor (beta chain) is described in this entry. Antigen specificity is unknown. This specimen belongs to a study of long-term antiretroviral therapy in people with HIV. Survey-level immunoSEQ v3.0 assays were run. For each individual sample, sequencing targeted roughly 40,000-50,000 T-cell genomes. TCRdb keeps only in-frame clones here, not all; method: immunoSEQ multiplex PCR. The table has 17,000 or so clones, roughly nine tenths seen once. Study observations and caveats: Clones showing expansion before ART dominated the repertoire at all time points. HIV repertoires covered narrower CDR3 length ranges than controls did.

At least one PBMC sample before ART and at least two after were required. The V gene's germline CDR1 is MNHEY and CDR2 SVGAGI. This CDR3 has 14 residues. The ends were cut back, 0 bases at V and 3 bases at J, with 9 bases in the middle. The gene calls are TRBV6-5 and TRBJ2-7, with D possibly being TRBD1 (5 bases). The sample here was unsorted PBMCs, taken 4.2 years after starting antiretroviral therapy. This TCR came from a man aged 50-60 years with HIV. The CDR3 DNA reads TGTGCCAGCAGTTACTCGAGCAGGGTCTACGAGCAGTACTTC. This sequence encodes CASSYSSRVYEQYF.